This passage covers 32 T cell receptor beta chains from one sample sequenced in a study of human T cells and chemical hapten exposure. TCRdb itself ran the RACE reads through MiXCR, one entry per CDR3 protein. Of about 82,000 distinct CDR3 sequences in the sample, more than 6.5% are singletons; the top ten hold 1% to 1.5%. The time point: patch test 2, 6 weeks after DPC sensitization. The treatment is: therapeutic diphenylcyclopropenone sensitization with weekly scalp DPC. The sample was whole blood, taken in connection with sensitization to the hapten diphenylcyclopropenone (DPC). All receptors come from a woman aged 25-40 years with alopecia areata. Some clones in this sample may be carry-over from other donors' samples.

In its sample, this clonotype was seen a few times. The CDR3 loop reads CSVAPGEYTEAFF. The CDR3 nucleotides are TGCAGCGTTGCCCCCGGGGAATACACTGAAGCTTTCTTT. This chain links TRBV29-1 with TRBJ1-1; the D is unclear. The V and J ends lost 4 bases and 3 bases respectively, with 12 bases between them. Germline CDR1 and CDR2: SQVTM and ANQGSEA. The CDR3 has 13 amino acids.

This clonotype was detected ten times or more. CDR3 bases: TGTGCCTGGAGTCGGGGGGATGCAGATACGCAGTATTTT. Translating gives CAWSRGDADTQYF. The chain links TRBV30 to TRBJ2-3; 7 bases are a match to TRBD2. Germline values: CDR1 GTSNPN, CDR2 SVGIG (reference sequence). The J segment lost 4 bases and the V segment lost 2 bases, leaving 3 bases of the junction unmatched. This CDR3 region has 13 residues.

This chain uses TRBV3-1 with TRBJ2-1, with D possibly matching TRBD2 (6 bases). The CDR3 contains 15 residues. Germline V gives CDR1 LGHDT, CDR2 YNNKEL (reference sequence). Trimming removed 0 bases at V and 7 bases at J, with 13 bases between. The CDR3: CASSQDFGEVNEQFF. For the CDR3, the DNA is TGTGCCAGCAGCCAAGACTTTGGGGAGGTGAATGAGCAGTTCTTC.

There are a few counts of this clonotype. This chain uses TRBV4-2 with TRBJ2-7, with 7 nucleotides matching TRBD2. Germline V gene sequence: CDR1 LGHNA, CDR2 YNFKEQ. This CDR3 is built from 16 residues. V lost 0 bases to trimming and J lost 1 base; unmatched junction nucleotides: 6. The CDR3 protein is CASSQDAASGSYEQYF. The DNA of the CDR3 is TGTGCCAGCAGCCAAGATGCGGCTAGCGGTTCCTACGAGCAGTACTTC.

As concerns this clonotype: A much more abundant neighbour one base away suggests this may be a read error. This chain uses TRBV20-1 with TRBJ1-2; weak D call: TRBD1 (5 bases). Trimming took off 7 bases at V and 5 bases at J, with 17 bases between the two ends. This CDR3 contains 13 residues. CDR1 is DFQATT, CDR2 SNEGSKA, per germline (reference sequence). CDR3 nucleotide sequence: TGCAGTGTTAGCCCCGACAGCGTTTATGGCTACACCTTC. As protein: CSVSPDSVYGYTF.

The chain joins TRBV3-1 to TRBJ2-3; possible D gene TRBD2, 7 bases. CDR3 size: 15 residues. Deletions cut 1 base from V and 1 base from J, with 9 bases between. Germline-derived CDR1 and CDR2 are LGHDT and YNNKEL (reference sequence). The CDR3 loop is CASSQVRGRTDTQYF. Here the CDR3 DNA reads TGTGCCAGCAGCCAAGTGCGGGGGCGCACAGATACGCAGTATTTT.

This clonotype was recorded at least ten times. The chain has TRBV21-1 and TRBJ1-1; the table's D gene call, TRBD1, was not cross checked with the DNA. TRBV21-1 is a listed pseudogene. The CDR3 is 17 residues long. The DNA for the CDR3 is TGTGCCAGCAGGGTTATTTTAGGACATTCTAAGGGGACTGAAGCTTTCTTT. Amino acid sequence: CASRVILGHSKGTEAFF.

This clonotype was detected ten times or more. The rearrangement joins TRBV12-3 or TRBV12-4 to TRBJ1-2; TRBD1 might be the D (5 bases). With 8 bases removed from V and 0 bases from J, the gap between germline ends came to 16 bases. The CDR3 contains 15 residues. The CDR3 region is CASSPRAGTNYGYTF. The CDR3 DNA reads TGTGCCAGCTCCCCAAGGGCAGGGACTAACTATGGCTACACCTTC.

This clonotype showed up just a few times. The chain couples TRBV20-1 to TRBJ2-5; the match to TRBD1 covers 10 bases. J gave up 4 bases and V 3 bases, and 5 bases lay outside the gene matches. The CDR3 contains 14 residues. Germline-derived CDR1 and CDR2 are DFQATT and SNEGSKA (reference sequence). CDR3 protein: CSARGQGWRETQYF. The DNA for the CDR3 is TGCAGTGCTAGGGGACAGGGGTGGAGAGAGACCCAGTACTTC.

There are many counts of this clonotype. The chain links TRBV6-4 to TRBJ2-1, with 8 bases fitting TRBD2. V lost 5 bases, J lost 1 base, and 4 bases stayed unmatched. CDR3 length: 15 amino acids. Germline CDR1 and CDR2: MRHNA and SNTAGT. CDR3 coding DNA: TGTGCCAGCAGTATTTTAGCGGGGTCCTACAATGAGCAGTTCTTC. Translated: CASSILAGSYNEQFF.

In its sample, this clonotype was seen many times. The gene calls are TRBV11-3 and TRBJ2-1, with TRBD2 matching over 8 bases. CDR1 and CDR2 (germline): SGHNT, YENEEA. This CDR3 spans 14 amino acids. V was clipped by 1 base and J by 9 bases; unmatched bases: 5. This chain's CDR3 is CASSLAGGPGEQFF. CDR3 sequence (DNA): TGTGCCAGCAGCTTAGCGGGGGGGCCCGGTGAGCAGTTCTTC.

This clonotype has at least ten counts. The rearrangement joins TRBV5-1 to TRBJ1-1; D not resolved. Germline V gene sequence: CDR1 SGHRS, CDR2 YFSETQ. The CDR3 covers 15 residues. The ends were cut back, 0 bases at V and 4 bases at J, with 13 bases in the middle. This chain's CDR3 is CASSLVPGSGTEAFF. CDR3 in DNA: TGCGCCAGCAGCTTGGTACCGGGGTCGGGCACTGAAGCTTTCTTT.

This clonotype came up a few times. The chain carries TRBV7-9 and TRBJ1-5, with 7 positions matching TRBD1. V shed 4 bases and J 3 bases; nucleotides not matched to a gene: 9. The germline CDR1 and CDR2 sequences are SEHNR and FQNEAQ (reference sequence). The CDR3 is 16 amino acids. CDR3 amino acids: CASSSDRTRNNQPQHF. The CDR3 coding sequence is TGTGCCAGCAGCTCGGACAGGACAAGGAACAATCAGCCCCAGCATTTT.

The sample holds a few counts of this clonotype. This chain uses TRBV20-1 with TRBJ2-7, with 9 nucleotides matching TRBD2. The CDR3 covers 12 residues. Germline assignment: CDR1 DFQATT and CDR2 SNEGSKA (reference sequence). Germline trimming cut 6 bases from V and 5 bases from J; bases unmatched to any gene: 5. CDR3 protein: CSALRGGHEQYF. DNA for the CDR3: TGCAGTGCCCTGCGGGGGGGCCACGAGCAGTACTTC.

In its sample, this clonotype was seen many times. At one boundary the junction diverges from the germline segment, which might be a read error. This chain links TRBV6-5 with TRBJ1-1; D unresolved. The CDR3 is made up of 15 amino acids. The V gene's germline CDR1 is MNHEY and CDR2 SVGAGI. The CDR3 region is CASSKLPIRTELPFW. The CDR3 nucleotides read TGTGCCAGCAGTAAACTACCGATTAGGACCGAACTCCCGTTTTGG.

This clonotype has ten or more counts. This chain joins TRBV6-5 and TRBJ1-2; D might be TRBD1 (5 bases). CDR3 length equals 14 residues. Trimming removed 5 bases from V and 3 bases from J, with 13 bases in between. In germline, CDR1 is MNHEY, CDR2 SVGAGI. The CDR3 protein is CASSPRRGDYGYTF. The DNA for the CDR3 is TGTGCCAGCAGTCCGAGAAGGGGCGACTATGGCTACACCTTC.

This clonotype was detected a few times. This chain uses TRBV20-1 with TRBJ1-1, with a tentative D call TRBD1 (6 bases). Trimming took off 5 bases at V and 4 bases at J, with 17 bases between the two ends. The CDR3 consists of 14 residues. The germline gives CDR1 DFQATT, CDR2 SNEGSKA (reference sequence). The CDR3 coding sequence is TGCAGTGCTCGAGCCAGAGGGGGATTCACTGAAGCTTTCTTT. Protein sequence: CSARARGGFTEAFF.

This clonotype was recorded many times. The chain couples TRBV30 to TRBJ1-4, with 8 bases identical to TRBD1. Germline V gene data show CDR1 as GTSNPN and CDR2 as SVGIG (reference sequence). There are 13 residues in the CDR3. V gave up 4 bases and J gave up 8 bases; unmatched junction bases: 6. CDR3 sequence: CAWNPGQEEKLFF. DNA of the CDR3: TGTGCCTGGAACCCGGGACAGGAGGAAAAACTGTTTTTT.

The V gene is TRBV2, the J gene TRBJ1-2; the match to TRBD1 covers 8 bases. This CDR3 spans 17 amino acids. V shed 1 base, J shed 2 bases, and the junction held 9 bases outside the gene matches. CDR1 is SNHLY and CDR2 is FYNNEI in the germline V gene. Written as DNA, the CDR3 is TGTGCCAGCAGTGAAGTTACAGGGGGATCCCGGAACTATGGCTACACCTTC. Protein: CASSEVTGGSRNYGYTF.

This clonotype was detected many times. V gene TRBV30 combines with J gene TRBJ2-7; possibly TRBD1 for D (5 bases). The CDR3 sequence is 11 residues long. V was shortened by 7 bases and J by 4 bases, with 11 bases between the two germline ends. The germline gives CDR1 GTSNPN, CDR2 SVGIG (reference sequence). CDR3 loop: CASGSEYEQYF. The DNA for the CDR3 is TGTGCCTCAGGGTCAGAGTACGAGCAGTACTTC.

This clonotype was detected many times. The V gene is TRBV6-2 or TRBV6-3, the J gene TRBJ1-1; 8 bases align to TRBD1. V trimming: 6 bases; J trimming: 3 bases; junction bases outside the gene matches: 9. CDR1 is MNHEY and CDR2 is SVGEGT in the germline V gene. The CDR3 runs to 15 residues. The CDR3 nucleotides read TGTGCCAGCAGCATTAGGACAGGGCAGGACACTGAAGCTTTCTTT. Translated: CASSIRTGQDTEAFF.

This clonotype has more than one count but fewer than ten. The rearrangement uses TRBV7-2 and TRBJ2-7, with 8 bases lining up with TRBD2. Trimming cost V 2 bases and J 3 bases; bases outside gene matches: 3. CDR3 length equals 14 residues. Germline CDR1 and CDR2: SGHTA and FQGNSA. CDR3 loop: CASSLTSGNYEQYF. DNA for the CDR3: TGTGCCAGCAGCTTAACTAGCGGAAACTACGAGCAGTACTTC.

In its sample, this clonotype was seen many times. The rearrangement uses TRBV6-5 and TRBJ1-2; D not resolved. V was pared by 0 bases and J by 2 bases, with 10 bases between. Germline loops: CDR1 MNHEY, CDR2 SVGAGI. The CDR3 length is 15 residues. The CDR3 nucleotides read TGTGCCAGCAGTTACTCTCCAGGTTACAACTATGGCTACACCTTC. It encodes CASSYSPGYNYGYTF.

This clonotype came up a few times. The chain joins TRBV6-6 to TRBJ2-3; D unresolved. Germline assignment: CDR1 MNHNY and CDR2 SVGAGI (reference sequence). V was pared by 5 bases and J by 6 bases, with 12 bases between. This CDR3 comprises 13 residues. Here the CDR3 DNA reads TGTGCCAGCAGTCCCCCCGCCCGGGATACGCAGTATTTT. Translation gives CASSPPARDTQYF.

This clonotype was counted at least ten times. This chain joins TRBV6-5 and TRBJ1-3; D is unresolved. Germline CDR1 MNHEY, CDR2 SVGAGI. V dropped 2 bases and J dropped 7 bases, with 15 bases sitting between them. The CDR3 is 15 amino acids. The CDR3 loop is CASSYGGSTWNTIYF. Written as DNA, the CDR3 is TGTGCCAGCAGTTACGGTGGCTCGACCTGGAACACCATATATTTT.

This clonotype was seen only a few times. The chain recombines TRBV29-1 with TRBJ1-1; no clear D. CDR1 and CDR2 (germline): SQVTM, ANQGSEA. The CDR3 is 14 residues long. V was pared by 6 bases and J by 0 bases, with 14 bases between. Here the CDR3 DNA reads TGCAGCGTGGGTCCGACGACGGTGAACACTGAAGCTTTCTTT. Its translation: CSVGPTTVNTEAFF.

This clonotype appeared many times. The genes are TRBV6-6 and TRBJ2-5, with TRBD2 matching 13 bases. From germline, CDR1 is MNHNY and CDR2 SVGAGI (reference sequence). This CDR3 spans 22 amino acids. J was trimmed by 0 bases and V by 0 bases; bases with no gene match: 16. CDR3 loop: CASSYSTGHGTSGALYQETQYF. The CDR3 region has the DNA TGTGCCAGCAGTTACTCGACAGGTCACGGGACTAGCGGGGCTCTGTACCAAGAGACCCAGTACTTC.

This clonotype was seen many times. The chain has TRBV12-3 or TRBV12-4 and TRBJ1-5; 9 bases map to TRBD1. J was trimmed by 0 bases and V by 3 bases; bases with no gene match: 12. The CDR3 has 19 amino acids. This CDR3 reads CASSFRAGTGSDSNQPQHF. CDR3 coding DNA: TGTGCCAGCAGTTTTAGGGCCGGGACAGGGTCCGATAGCAATCAGCCCCAGCATTTT.

This chain uses TRBV29-1 with TRBJ1-2; 8 nucleotides align to TRBD1. Germline V lookup: CDR1 SQVTM, CDR2 ANQGSEA. Germline trimming cut 8 bases from V and 7 bases from J; bases unmatched to any gene: 6. The CDR3 is made up of 11 amino acids. In nucleotides, the CDR3 is TGCAGCTTGGACAGGGTCGGTGGCTACACCTTC. Translation gives CSLDRVGGYTF.

The chain joins TRBV6-5 to TRBJ2-7; 10 bases are a match to TRBD1. The ends lost 2 bases at V and 2 bases at J; junction bases unmatched: 0. Germline CDR1 MNHEY, CDR2 SVGAGI. The CDR3 extends over 14 amino acids. The CDR3 reads CASSYGQGAYEQYF. As DNA, the CDR3 is TGTGCCAGCAGTTACGGACAGGGGGCCTACGAGCAGTACTTC.

The table lists this clonotype with a few counts. The rearrangement joins TRBV6-2 or TRBV6-3 to TRBJ2-7; D remains ambiguous. V lost 0 bases and J lost 2, with 11 bases in between. Germline assignment: CDR1 MNHEY and CDR2 SVGEGT. CDR3 length: 15 amino acids. CDR3 protein: CASSYSPKSAYEQYF. The CDR3 bases are TGTGCCAGCAGTTACTCACCGAAGTCCGCCTACGAGCAGTACTTC.

The chain links TRBV18 to TRBJ1-1; D is uncertain. The germline V gene encodes CDR1 KGHSH and CDR2 LQKENI. The CDR3 is 12 amino acids. V lost 4 bases to trimming and J lost 6 bases, with 9 bases between them. For the CDR3, the DNA is TGTGCCAGCTCACTGGCCCTTTCTGAAGCTTTCTTT. This codes for CASSLALSEAFF.